These T cell receptor beta chains were read from a single sample in a study of cytomegalovirus exposure and HLA in healthy donors. TCRdb's table, derived via immunoSEQ multiplex PCR, lists solely in-frame clones and lacks some. The sample carries around 150,000 clones, 76% recorded once. Material for sequencing was PBMCs. The source of these receptors is a male donor in good health and CMV-seronegative. Each CDR3 is given with its conserved first and last residue. Fields, in order: V gene, J gene, CDR3 protein.

TRBV7-9	TRBJ1-2	CASSRTGLGEDYTF
TRBV20-1	TRBJ1-1	CSARTWQAFF
TRBV27	TRBJ1-2	CASSRSGGFDYGYTF
TRBV5-4	TRBJ1-1	CASSFDRLNTEAFF
TRBV2	TRBJ1-4	CASKGGGNEKLFF
TRBV10-3	TRBJ2-2	CAISGRGETGELFF
TRBV5-1	TRBJ2-6	CASSLAVGAFSGANVLTF
TRBV29-1	TRBJ2-3	CSVDGGRALAPGTDTQYF
TRBV7-9	TRBJ1-6	CASSSRTGLDNSPLHF
TRBV4-3	TRBJ2-7	CASSQDRGSYEQYF
TRBV29-1	TRBJ1-5	CSAQRGQGAGQPQHF
TRBV27	TRBJ2-1	CATAPGGPYNEQFF
TRBV7-2	TRBJ2-3	CASRPGTSESTDTQYF
TRBV18	TRBJ2-7	CASSPGGAAGRYEQYF
TRBV7-3	TRBJ2-2	CASSPRPQQGGMGELFF
TRBV5-5	TRBJ2-2	CASSLGGRENTGELFF
TRBV5-1	-	CASSLVTAGGIYEQYF
TRBV19	TRBJ2-5	CASSMSYGQGMLGRETQYF
TRBV2	TRBJ2-2	CASSDLRGNTGELFF
TRBV5-5	TRBJ2-6	CATSRDRGSFGANVLTF
TRBV10-3	TRBJ1-5	CAIREGQSNQPQHF
TRBV2	TRBJ1-1	CASRTESGTEAFF
TRBV5-1	TRBJ2-1	CASSSGTSSYNEQFF
TRBV27	TRBJ1-2	CASSFGTGRNYGYTF
TRBV5-6	TRBJ1-2	CASNPWGGGNYGYTF
TRBV10-3	TRBJ1-4	CAISDQGTKLFF
TRBV10-3	TRBJ2-2	CATGTGHTGELFF
TRBV2	TRBJ2-5	CASSDSSGAETQYF
TRBV11-3	TRBJ2-3	CASSSWTSGGGEDTQYF
TRBV5-1	TRBJ2-1	CASSPLGGEGWQFF
TRBV9	TRBJ1-3	CASSATGAGNTIYF
TRBV7-3	TRBJ2-5	CASSLGGGAREQYF
TRBV7-8	TRBJ1-4	CASSPGQGFNEKLFF
TRBV7-7	TRBJ2-7	CASSKGQGASEQYF
TRBV5-4	TRBJ1-1	CASSLLPRQGLTEAFF
TRBV19	TRBJ2-3	CASSQEGTTDTQYF
TRBV19	TRBJ1-1	CASSMPRDRDSGAFF
TRBV7-9	TRBJ2-7	CSSSVDRANEQYF
TRBV2	TRBJ1-2	CASRQGADYNGYTF
TRBV6-5	TRBJ1-5	CASSGTQGSPQHF
TRBV19	TRBJ1-5	CASSIAPGGNSNQPQHF
TRBV6-5	TRBJ2-1	CASSPDSYNEQFF
TRBV9	TRBJ2-5	CASSVESGGAGQETQYF
TRBV28	TRBJ2-3	CASSQGTRIFTDTQYF
TRBV18	TRBJ1-5	CASSLLDRGGQPQHF
TRBV18	TRBJ2-7	CASSPPGDYEQYF
TRBV7-2	TRBJ2-5	CASSSTRPRVGQETQYF